This T cell receptor (beta chain) was recovered during a study of cytomegalovirus exposure and HLA in healthy donors. Study as a whole: In an earlier analysis, around 100 million unique TCR beta sequences were found from 200 million or so T cells.

The germline V gene encodes CDR1 SGHDT and CDR2 YYEEEE. The CDR3 spans 15 residues. The ends were cut back, 0 bases at V and 10 bases at J, with 19 bases in the middle. Use of 60 Vbeta and 13 Jbeta primers characterized the PCR. Clones were read by immunoSEQ multiplex PCR, and TCRdb kept only the in-frame ones, dropping some. Among about 94,000 clones listed, 50% to 75% were seen once. The chain has TRBV5-6 and TRBJ1-1; tentative D call: TRBD1 (6 bases). This receptor was obtained from a man in his thirties or forties in good health and CMV-seronegative. Sequencing used PBMCs. The CDR3 bases are TGTGCCAGCAGCTTGGGGACACAGGGAGGGATCGGAGCTTTCTTT. Amino acids: CASSLGTQGGIGAFF. Looking up the rest from reference TRBV5-6 and TRBJ1-1 gives the full variable domain: DAGVTQSPTHLIKTRGQQVTLRCSPKSGHDTVSWYQQALGQGPQFIFQYYEEEERQRGNFPDRFSGHQFPNYSSELNVNALLLGDSALYLCASSLGTQGGIGAFFGQGTRLTVV.